This T cell receptor (beta chain) comes out of a study of blood T cell repertoires in COVID-19. For the study at large: PBMCs, B-cell-depleted T cells, or T cells were the source of the cDNA or gDNA that made up the material.

The data were produced by immunoSEQ multiplex PCR, yet TCRdb's version contains in-frame clones alone and is incomplete. The sample holds 130,000 to 150,000 clones, 80% to 85% seen once. Clinical histories supplied by participants themselves formed the basis of cohort assignment. Trimming pared 6 bases from V and 0 bases from J, leaving 6 bases between. Germline CDR1 is SGHAT and CDR2 is FQNNGV. This CDR3 contains 13 residues. Specimen: PBMCs or T cells enriched from blood (not recorded which). The V call is TRBV11-2, the J call TRBJ2-1, with D uncertain. This TCR derives from a man aged 40-55 years with acute COVID-19. The CDR3 protein is CASRQFSYNEQFF. The DNA of the CDR3 is TGTGCCAGCAGGCAGTTCTCCTACAATGAGCAGTTCTTC.